This T cell receptor (beta chain) was recovered during a study of PD-1 blockade in classical Hodgkin lymphoma. Findings and limits, study-wide: When set against healthy donors, newly diagnosed patients were reported to show lower baseline TCR diversity. Complete responders showed a baseline diversity that resembled the diversity of newly diagnosed patients. Why repertoires differed is undefined; disease activity or prior therapy possibly contributed.

Time point indicated: cycle 4 day 1 (C4D1), after 6 weeks of nivolumab. Relapses following autologous stem cell transplantation were seen in all patients, with brentuximab vedotin exposure varying. Complete response, partial response or progressive disease constituted the best responses recorded. Points on this clone: Its antigen remains unidentified.

Profiled with immunoSEQ multiplex PCR; TCRdb holds only in-frame clones, not every one. The data contain around 13,000 clones, approximately 81% of them singletons. This receptor was taken from a human donor with classical Hodgkin lymphoma. The material was peripheral blood mononuclear cells (PBMCs), obtained before the fourth cycle of nivolumab.

The CDR3 sequence is CASGTGTSILYF. CDR3 sequence (DNA): TGTGCCAGCGGAACCGGGACCTCAATCTTGTACTTC. The J gene is TRBJ2-7, the V gene TRBV27; the D call may be TRBD1 or TRBD2 (5 bases each). There are 12 residues in the CDR3. Germline CDR1 is MNHEY and CDR2 is SMNVEV (reference sequence). The V end was cut by 8 bases, the J end by 12 bases, with 20 bases between.